These 8 T cell receptor beta chains came from one sample sequenced in a study of blood T cell repertoires in COVID-19. Assay used: immunoSEQ multiplex PCR; TCRdb lists only in-frame clones, some missing. The table includes about 140,000 clones, roughly four fifths detected once. The sequenced sample consisted of PBMCs or T cells enriched from blood (not recorded which). These receptors were obtained from a woman between 18 and 29 years old who had been exposed to COVID-19.

V and J are TRBV5-1 and TRBJ2-1; D possibly corresponds to TRBD2 (5 bases). CDR1 is SGHRS, CDR2 YFSETQ, per germline. The CDR3 runs 14 residues. Trimming left V 0 bases short and J 8 bases short, with 12 bases between. The CDR3 is CASSLVPGVDEQFF. CDR3 in DNA: TGCGCCAGCAGCTTGGTCCCCGGGGTCGATGAGCAGTTCTTC.

With respect to this clone: This could be a read error, since a much larger clone is one nucleotide away. The V gene is TRBV28, the J gene TRBJ2-7; TRBD2 is a possible D gene (5 bases). The germline CDR1 and CDR2 sequences are MDHEN and SYDVKM. The CDR3 spans 13 residues. V gave up 6 bases and J gave up 4 bases, with 13 bases separating them. CDR3 in DNA: TGTGCCAGCAGACTAACGGGATTGTACGAGCAGTACTTC. Its translation: CASRLTGLYEQYF.

The chain is built from TRBV29-1 and TRBJ2-3, with D perhaps matching TRBD1 (5 bases). V gave up 4 bases and J gave up 1 base, with 12 bases separating them. The germline CDR1 and CDR2 sequences are SQVTM and ANQGSEA. The CDR3 is 14 amino acids. The CDR3 reads CSVGLGRGTDTQYF. DNA for the CDR3: TGCAGCGTTGGATTAGGCAGGGGCACAGATACGCAGTATTTT.

V usage is TRBV29-1 and J usage is TRBJ1-4, with D tentatively TRBD1 (5 bases). Germline lookup yields CDR1 SQVTM and CDR2 ANQGSEA. The CDR3 extends over 13 amino acids. Deletions cut 6 bases from V and 3 bases from J, with 11 bases between. CDR3 bases: TGCAGCGTGGGGGGTTCCGCTAATGAAAAACTGTTTTTT. Translation: CSVGGSANEKLFF.

In this sample, this clone turned up once. CDR3 DNA sequence: TGTGCCAGCAGTTCAGCCTCCTCCGGGACAGGGTTAAACACCATATATTTT. Translation: CASSSASSGTGLNTIYF. This chain uses TRBV28 with TRBJ1-3; TRBD1 matches 9 bases. CDR1 MDHEN and CDR2 SYDVKM come from the germline V gene. The CDR3 has 17 residues. With 4 bases clipped from V and 6 bases from J, the junction kept 13 bases outside the gene matches.

The chain recombines TRBV5-1 with TRBJ2-1, with no clear D. CDR1 SGHRS and CDR2 YFSETQ come from the germline V gene. Trimming removed 0 bases from V and 0 bases from J, with 10 bases in between. The CDR3 contains 16 residues. Written as DNA, the CDR3 is TGCGCCAGCAGCTTGGGTGCCTATAGCTCCTACAATGAGCAGTTCTTC. Residues: CASSLGAYSSYNEQFF. The variable domain in full, completed from reference TRBV5-1 and TRBJ2-1, reads KAGVTQTPRYLIKTRGQQVTLSCSPISGHRSVSWYQQTPGQGLQFLFEYFSETQRNKGNFPGRFSGRQFSNSRSEMNVSTLELGDSALYLCASSLGAYSSYNEQFFGPGTRLTVL.

This chain joins TRBV3-1 (or the pseudogene TRBV3-2) and TRBJ2-5, with 8 bases fitting TRBD2. The ends lost 0 bases at V and 4 bases at J; junction bases unmatched: 7. The CDR3 is made up of 16 amino acids. Per the germline V gene, CDR1 is LGHDT and CDR2 is YNNKEL (reference sequence). The CDR3 bases are TGTGCCAGCAGCCAAGAGCCAGCGGGAGTGGTAGAGACCCAGTACTTC. This sequence encodes CASSQEPAGVVETQYF.

V gene TRBV6-4 combines with J gene TRBJ1-6; possibly TRBD1 for D (5 bases). Per germline, CDR1 MRHNA and CDR2 SNTAGT. The V and J ends lost 3 bases and 10 bases respectively, with 16 bases between them. CDR3 length equals 15 residues. The CDR3 DNA follows: TGTGCCAGCAGTGAAACGAGCCAGGGAGGATCACCCCTCCACTTT. Protein: CASSETSQGGSPLHF.